These 17 T cell receptor beta chains share one sample of origin, sequenced in a study of OX40 agonist ivuxolimab in advanced cancers. Sequencing used immunoSEQ multiplex PCR; TCRdb keeps in-frame clones, though not all of them. The sample comprises 50,000 to 65,000 clones, 85% to 90% of which are singletons, and about 0.82% rests with the top ten. Sequenced here: CD4+ or CD8+ T cells sorted from blood, sampled in a trial of the OX40 agonist ivuxolimab. These receptors all come from an adult with an advanced solid tumor such as melanoma, head and neck, liver or kidney cancer.

The V and J genes are TRBV6-5 and TRBJ1-1, with D possibly matching TRBD1 (5 bases). Trimming took 4 bases from V and 3 from J, leaving 18 bases between them. Germline V gene lookup returns CDR1 MNHEY and CDR2 SVGAGI. The CDR3 is 16 residues long. The CDR3 DNA reads as TGTGCCAGCAGTTTCATCGCCGGGACGCGGGACACTGAAGCTTTCTTT. Protein product: CASSFIAGTRDTEAFF.

V and J are TRBV7-2 and TRBJ2-7; the match to TRBD1 covers 8 bases. The V segment lost 5 bases and the J segment 3 bases; nucleotides outside the gene matches: 9. The length of the CDR3 is 15 residues. Germline CDR1 reads SGHTA; CDR2 reads FQGNSA. In DNA form, the CDR3 reads TGTGCCAGCAGCCCCATCATGGACAGGGTCTACGAGCAGTACTTC. Amino acid sequence: CASSPIMDRVYEQYF.

The chain is built from TRBV19 and TRBJ1-2; 7 bases map to TRBD1. The germline gives CDR1 LNHDA, CDR2 SQIVND (reference sequence). This CDR3 is 15 amino acids long. J lost 8 bases, V lost 6 bases, and 15 bases had no gene match. The CDR3 DNA sequence: TGTGCCAGTAGACCAGCGGGCACAGGGGCGGGCGGCTACACCTTC. It yields the protein CASRPAGTGAGGYTF.

V and J are TRBV4-1 and TRBJ1-3; a possible D gene is TRBD1 (6 bases). This CDR3 is 16 amino acids long. Per germline, CDR1 MGHRA and CDR2 YSYEKL. Trimming removed 1 base at V and 4 bases at J, with 14 bases between. The CDR3, as DNA: TGCGCCAGCAGCCAAGGCTTTGGGGGCCGGGGAAACACCATATATTTT. Protein product: CASSQGFGGRGNTIYF.

The chain couples TRBV5-1 to TRBJ1-2; D not resolved. This CDR3 has 16 residues. CDR1 SGHRS and CDR2 YFSETQ come from the germline V gene. Trimming removed 1 base from V and 5 bases from J, with 18 bases in between. The CDR3 DNA sequence: TGCGCCAGCAGCTTGACGAATAGGGAGGTTGGTTATGGCTACACCTTC. Translating gives CASSLTNREVGYGYTF.

The gene calls are TRBV10-2 and TRBJ2-7; 12 nucleotides agree with TRBD1. With 8 bases clipped from V and 4 bases from J, the junction kept 6 bases outside the gene matches. Germline CDR1 WSHSY, CDR2 SAAADI. This CDR3 is 14 amino acids long. The CDR3 sequence: CASRDRGQSYEQYF. CDR3 DNA: TGCGCCAGCCGGGACAGGGGGCAGTCTTACGAGCAGTACTTC.

This chain links TRBV5-1 with TRBJ1-1; tentatively, D is TRBD1 (6 bases). Germline CDR1 reads SGHRS; CDR2 reads YFSETQ. The CDR3 covers 16 residues. V lost 4 bases, J lost 1 base, and 17 bases lay in between. The DNA for the CDR3 is TGCGCCAGCAGCCCCCTTCCGTCGACAGGGAACACTGAAGCTTTCTTT. Translation: CASSPLPSTGNTEAFF.

The rearrangement joins TRBV5-4 to TRBJ2-1, with 12 nucleotides matching TRBD2. This CDR3 is built from 19 residues. With 2 bases clipped from V and 2 bases from J, the junction kept 11 bases outside the gene matches. CDR1 and CDR2 from the germline V gene are SGHNT and YYREEE (reference sequence). CDR3 sequence (DNA): TGTGCCAGCAGCTTCCCCGGACTAGCGGGACCTGAGCCCTACAATGAGCAGTTCTTC. It translates to CASSFPGLAGPEPYNEQFF.

The chain carries TRBV6-6 and TRBJ1-2; no firm D call. The CDR3 contains 12 residues. V lost 4 bases to trimming and J lost 14 bases, with 17 bases between them. Germline CDR1 reads MNHNY; CDR2 reads SVGAGI (reference sequence). The CDR3 DNA sequence: TGTGCCAGCAGTTTTCCTATGGCCATGCGGACCTTC. This encodes CASSFPMAMRTF.

This chain connects TRBV6-1 to TRBJ1-1, with TRBD1 as a possible D gene (6 bases). V was pared by 6 bases and J by 4 bases, with 12 bases between. This CDR3 is 13 amino acids long. Per germline, CDR1 MNHNS and CDR2 SASEGT. The chain's CDR3 is CASRVTGLTEAFF. For the CDR3, the DNA is TGTGCCAGCAGGGTGACAGGACTCACTGAAGCTTTCTTT.

This sequence joins TRBV19 and TRBJ2-1, with D perhaps matching TRBD1 or TRBD2 (5 bases each). This CDR3 is built from 13 residues. Germline CDR1 is LNHDA and CDR2 is SQIVND (reference sequence). V lost 3 bases to trimming and J lost 7 bases, with 10 bases between them. The CDR3 DNA sequence: TGTGCCAGTAGTATCCGGTGGGGGAATGAGCAGTTCTTC. It codes for CASSIRWGNEQFF.

The rearrangement joins TRBV5-1 to TRBJ2-2, with 7 nucleotides matching TRBD2. CDR1 is SGHRS, CDR2 YFSETQ, per germline. With V trimmed by 4 bases and J by 6 bases, 9 bases remained unmatched. The CDR3 length is 15 residues. CDR3 coding DNA: TGCGCCAGCAGCCTGCTCGGGACTATCGCCGGGGAGCTGTTTTTT. It codes for CASSLLGTIAGELFF.

The chain is built from TRBV2 and TRBJ2-1, with 8 bases identical to TRBD2. CDR1 is SNHLY, CDR2 FYNNEI, per germline. CDR3 size: 13 residues. Unmatched junction bases numbered 4, after V lost 7 bases and J lost 5 bases. The CDR3 reads CASKAGVHNEQFF. The CDR3 region has the DNA TGTGCCAGCAAAGCGGGAGTTCACAATGAGCAGTTCTTC.

The chain is built from TRBV10-3 and TRBJ1-2; TRBD1 might be the D (6 bases). Germline CDR1 is ENHRY and CDR2 is SYGVKD. The CDR3 is 13 residues long. Trimming removed 3 bases at V and 3 bases at J, with 8 bases between. The CDR3 loop reads CAISEQGDYGYTF. Here the CDR3 DNA reads TGTGCCATCAGTGAACAGGGAGACTATGGCTACACCTTC.

The chain couples TRBV7-9 to TRBJ1-4; 7 positions match TRBD1. Per the germline V gene, CDR1 is SEHNR and CDR2 is FQNEAQ (reference sequence). The CDR3 has 15 residues. After removal of 10 bases from V and 0 bases from J, the junction contained 8 bases not matched to a gene. The CDR3 DNA sequence: TGTGCCACGGGGGAGGGGGCGGCAACTAATGAAAAACTGTTTTTT. As protein: CATGEGAATNEKLFF.

The chain has TRBV21-1 and TRBJ2-7; the DNA was not used to check the table's D call, TRBD1. TRBV21-1 is a pseudogene. The CDR3 covers 14 residues. CDR3 loop: CASSTPDSSYEQYF. CDR3 bases: TGTGCCAGCAGCACGCCCGACAGTAGCTACGAGCAGTACTTC.

This clone occurred once. This chain's CDR3 is CASSVGETQYF. CDR3 nucleotide sequence: TGTGCCAGCAGTGTCGGAGAGACCCAGTACTTC. The chain uses TRBV6-1 and TRBJ2-5, with D uncertain. The CDR3 spans 11 residues. CDR1 and CDR2 (germline): MNHNS, SASEGT. Trimming cost V 4 bases and J 4 bases, with 4 bases left between them.